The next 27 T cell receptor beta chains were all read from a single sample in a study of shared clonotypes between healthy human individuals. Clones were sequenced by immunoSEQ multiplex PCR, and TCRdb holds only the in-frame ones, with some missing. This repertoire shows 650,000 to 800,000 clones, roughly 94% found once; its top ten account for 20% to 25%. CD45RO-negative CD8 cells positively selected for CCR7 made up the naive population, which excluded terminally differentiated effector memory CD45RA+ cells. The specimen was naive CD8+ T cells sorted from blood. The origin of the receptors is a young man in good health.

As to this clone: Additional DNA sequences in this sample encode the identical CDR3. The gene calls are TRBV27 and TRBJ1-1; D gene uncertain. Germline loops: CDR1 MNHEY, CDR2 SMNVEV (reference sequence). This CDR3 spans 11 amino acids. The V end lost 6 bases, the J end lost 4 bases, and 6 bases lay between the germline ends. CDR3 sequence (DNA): TGTGCCAGCAGACGGGGCACTGAAGCTTTCTTT. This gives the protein CASRRGTEAFF.

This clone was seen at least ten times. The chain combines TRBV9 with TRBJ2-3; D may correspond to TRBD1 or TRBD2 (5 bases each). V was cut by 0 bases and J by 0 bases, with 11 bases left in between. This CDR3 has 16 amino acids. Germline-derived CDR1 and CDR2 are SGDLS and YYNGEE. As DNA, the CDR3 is TGTGCCAGCAGCGTAGACGGGGCCCTCAGCACAGATACGCAGTATTTT. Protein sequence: CASSVDGALSTDTQYF.

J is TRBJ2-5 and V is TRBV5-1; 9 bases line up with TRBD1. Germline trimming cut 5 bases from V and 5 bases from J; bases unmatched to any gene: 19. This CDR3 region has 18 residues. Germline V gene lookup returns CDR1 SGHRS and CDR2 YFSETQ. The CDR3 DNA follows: TGCGCCAGCAGAACGCCTCCGGGACAGGGCGACCGGGGGGAGACCCAGTACTTC. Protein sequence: CASRTPPGQGDRGETQYF.

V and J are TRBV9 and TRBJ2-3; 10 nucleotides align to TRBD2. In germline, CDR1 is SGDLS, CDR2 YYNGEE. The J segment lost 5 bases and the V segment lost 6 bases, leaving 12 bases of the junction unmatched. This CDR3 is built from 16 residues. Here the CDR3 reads CASTVALAGVGDTQYF. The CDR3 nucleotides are TGTGCCAGCACCGTGGCCCTAGCGGGAGTTGGAGATACGCAGTATTTT.

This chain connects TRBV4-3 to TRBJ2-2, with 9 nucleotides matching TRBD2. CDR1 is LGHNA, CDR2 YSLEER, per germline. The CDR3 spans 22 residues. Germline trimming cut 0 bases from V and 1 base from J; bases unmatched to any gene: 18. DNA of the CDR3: TGCGCCAGCAGCCAAGAATATCCTCGCGAGCTAGCGGGGACCCTGAACACCGGGGAGCTGTTTTTT. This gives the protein CASSQEYPRELAGTLNTGELFF.

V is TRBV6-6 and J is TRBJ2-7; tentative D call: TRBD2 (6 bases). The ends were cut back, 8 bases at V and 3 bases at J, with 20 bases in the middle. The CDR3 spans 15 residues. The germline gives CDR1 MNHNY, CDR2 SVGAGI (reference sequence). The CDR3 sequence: CASWEEAGSVYEQYF. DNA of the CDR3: TGTGCCAGCTGGGAGGAGGCGGGGAGCGTCTACGAGCAGTACTTC.

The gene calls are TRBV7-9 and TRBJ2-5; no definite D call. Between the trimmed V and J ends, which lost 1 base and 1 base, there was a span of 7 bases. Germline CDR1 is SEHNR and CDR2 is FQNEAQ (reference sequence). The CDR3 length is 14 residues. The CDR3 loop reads CASSLVGFQETQYF. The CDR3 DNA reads TGTGCCAGCAGCTTAGTGGGGTTCCAAGAGACCCAGTACTTC. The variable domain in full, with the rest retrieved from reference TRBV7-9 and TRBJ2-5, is DTGVSQNPRHKITKRGQNVTFRCDPISEHNRLYWYRQTLGQGPEFLTYFQNEAQLEKSRLLSDRFSAERPKGSFSTLEIQRTEQGDSAMYLCASSLVGFQETQYFGPGTRLLVL.

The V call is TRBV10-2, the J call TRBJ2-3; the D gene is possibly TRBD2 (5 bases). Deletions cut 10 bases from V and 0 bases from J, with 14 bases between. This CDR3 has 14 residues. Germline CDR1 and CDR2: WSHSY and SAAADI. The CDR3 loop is CATRTGTSTDTQYF. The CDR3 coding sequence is TGCGCCACCAGGACTGGAACAAGCACAGATACGCAGTATTTT.

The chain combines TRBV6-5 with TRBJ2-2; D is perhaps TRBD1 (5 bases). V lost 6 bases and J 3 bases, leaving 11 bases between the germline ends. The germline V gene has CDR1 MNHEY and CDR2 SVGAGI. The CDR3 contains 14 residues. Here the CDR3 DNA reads TGTGCCAGCAGCATGGACACACACACCGGGGAGCTGTTTTTT. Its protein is CASSMDTHTGELFF.

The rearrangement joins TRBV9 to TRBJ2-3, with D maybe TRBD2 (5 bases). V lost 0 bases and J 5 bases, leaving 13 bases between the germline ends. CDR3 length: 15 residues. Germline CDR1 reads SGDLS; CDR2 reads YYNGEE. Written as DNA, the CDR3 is TGTGCCAGCAGCGTAGGGGCGGGCCCTGGAGATACGCAGTATTTT. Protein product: CASSVGAGPGDTQYF.

Written as DNA, the CDR3 is TGCGCCAGCAGCTTGTCTGCCTACAATGAGCAGTTCTTC. Its protein product is CASSLSAYNEQFF. The gene calls are TRBV5-1 and TRBJ2-1; D not certain. Germline loops: CDR1 SGHRS, CDR2 YFSETQ. Trimming pared 1 base from V and 2 bases from J, leaving 4 bases between. CDR3 length equals 13 residues.

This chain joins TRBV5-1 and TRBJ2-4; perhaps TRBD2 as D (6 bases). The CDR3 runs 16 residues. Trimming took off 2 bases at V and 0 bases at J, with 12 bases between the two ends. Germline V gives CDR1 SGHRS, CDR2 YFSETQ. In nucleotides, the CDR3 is TGCGCCAGCAGCTTCTCCCCAGCGGGAGCCAAAAACATTCAGTACTTC. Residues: CASSFSPAGAKNIQYF.

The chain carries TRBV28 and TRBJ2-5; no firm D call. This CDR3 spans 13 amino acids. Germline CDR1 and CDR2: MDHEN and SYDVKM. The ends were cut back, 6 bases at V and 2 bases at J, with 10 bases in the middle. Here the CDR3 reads CASRIREQETQYF. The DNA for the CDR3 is TGTGCCAGCAGGATAAGGGAACAAGAGACCCAGTACTTC.

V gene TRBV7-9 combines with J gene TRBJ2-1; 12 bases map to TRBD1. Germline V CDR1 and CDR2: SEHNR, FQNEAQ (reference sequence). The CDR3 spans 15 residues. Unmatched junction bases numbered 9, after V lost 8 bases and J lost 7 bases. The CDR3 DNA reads TGTGCCAGCGGTCGCGGGACAGGGGGCCTGAATGAGCAGTTCTTC. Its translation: CASGRGTGGLNEQFF.

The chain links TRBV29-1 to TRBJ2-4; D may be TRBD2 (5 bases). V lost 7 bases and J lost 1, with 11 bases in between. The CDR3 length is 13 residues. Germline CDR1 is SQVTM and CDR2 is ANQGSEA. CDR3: CSAEEPAKNIQYF. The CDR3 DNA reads TGCAGCGCGGAGGAACCGGCCAAAAACATTCAGTACTTC.

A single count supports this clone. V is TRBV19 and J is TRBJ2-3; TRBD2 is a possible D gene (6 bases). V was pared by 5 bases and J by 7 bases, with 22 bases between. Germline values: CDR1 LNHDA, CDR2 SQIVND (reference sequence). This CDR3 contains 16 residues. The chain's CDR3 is CASSASGTQDRYTQYF. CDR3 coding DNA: TGTGCCAGTAGTGCCTCCGGGACTCAAGATCGGTATACGCAGTATTTT.

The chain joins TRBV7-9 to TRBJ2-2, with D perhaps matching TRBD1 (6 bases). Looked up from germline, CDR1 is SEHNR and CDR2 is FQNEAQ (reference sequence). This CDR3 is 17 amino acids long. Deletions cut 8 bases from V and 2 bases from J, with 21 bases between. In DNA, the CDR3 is TGTGCCAGCCAGGAGAGGCGGTCGGGGACAAACACCGGGGAGCTGTTTTTT. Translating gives CASQERRSGTNTGELFF.

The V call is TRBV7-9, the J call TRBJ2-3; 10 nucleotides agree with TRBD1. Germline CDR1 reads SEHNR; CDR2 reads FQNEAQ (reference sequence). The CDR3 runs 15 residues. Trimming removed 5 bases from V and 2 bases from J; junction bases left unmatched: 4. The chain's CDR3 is CASSPGQGDTDTQYF. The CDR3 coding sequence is TGTGCCAGCAGCCCCGGACAGGGGGACACAGATACGCAGTATTTT. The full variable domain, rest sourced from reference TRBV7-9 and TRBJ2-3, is DTGVSQNPRHKITKRGQNVTFRCDPISEHNRLYWYRQTLGQGPEFLTYFQNEAQLEKSRLLSDRFSAERPKGSFSTLEIQRTEQGDSAMYLCASSPGQGDTDTQYFGPGTRLTVL.

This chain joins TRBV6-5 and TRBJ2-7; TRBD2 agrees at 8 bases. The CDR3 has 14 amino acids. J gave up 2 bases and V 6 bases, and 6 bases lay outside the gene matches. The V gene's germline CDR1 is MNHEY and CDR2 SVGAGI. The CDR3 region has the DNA TGTGCCAGCAGAGAACTAGCGGCCCCCTACGAGCAGTACTTC. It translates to CASRELAAPYEQYF.

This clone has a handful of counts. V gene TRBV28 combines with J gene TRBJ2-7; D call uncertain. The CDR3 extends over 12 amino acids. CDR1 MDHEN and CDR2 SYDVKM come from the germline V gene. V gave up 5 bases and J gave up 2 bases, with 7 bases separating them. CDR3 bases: TGTGCCAGCAGTCCCGAAACCTACGAGCAGTACTTC. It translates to CASSPETYEQYF.

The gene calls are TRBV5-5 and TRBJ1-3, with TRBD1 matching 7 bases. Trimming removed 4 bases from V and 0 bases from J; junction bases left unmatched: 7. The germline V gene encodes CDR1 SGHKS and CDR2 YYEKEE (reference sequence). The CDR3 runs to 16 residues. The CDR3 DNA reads TGTGCCAGCAGCCCGAGACAGGGTGGCTCTGGAAACACCATATATTTT. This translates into CASSPRQGGSGNTIYF.

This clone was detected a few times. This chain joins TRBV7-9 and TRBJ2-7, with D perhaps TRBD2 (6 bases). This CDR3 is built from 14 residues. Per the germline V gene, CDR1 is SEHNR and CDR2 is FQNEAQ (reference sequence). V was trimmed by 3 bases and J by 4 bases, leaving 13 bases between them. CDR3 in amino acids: CASSFRGNFYEQYF. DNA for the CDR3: TGTGCCAGCAGCTTCCGGGGGAATTTTTACGAGCAGTACTTC.

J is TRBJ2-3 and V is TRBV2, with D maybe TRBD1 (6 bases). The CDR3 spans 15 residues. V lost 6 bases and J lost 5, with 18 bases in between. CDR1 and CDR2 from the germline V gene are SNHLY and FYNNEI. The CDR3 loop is CASRTGTPRKDTQYF. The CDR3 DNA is TGTGCCAGCAGGACCGGGACACCGAGAAAAGATACGCAGTATTTT.

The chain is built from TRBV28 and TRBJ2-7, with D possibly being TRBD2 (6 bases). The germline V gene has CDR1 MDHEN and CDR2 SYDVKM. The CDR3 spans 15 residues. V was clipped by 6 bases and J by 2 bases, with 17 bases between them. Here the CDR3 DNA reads TGTGCCAGCAGCAGCCGGAGGGAATTCCCCTACGAGCAGTACTTC. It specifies CASSSRREFPYEQYF.

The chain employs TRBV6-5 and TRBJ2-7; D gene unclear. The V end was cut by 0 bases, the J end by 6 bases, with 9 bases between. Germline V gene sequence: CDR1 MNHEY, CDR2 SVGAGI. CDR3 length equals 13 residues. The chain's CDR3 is CASSYSFRVEQYF. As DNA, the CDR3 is TGTGCCAGCAGTTACTCGTTTCGCGTCGAGCAGTACTTC.

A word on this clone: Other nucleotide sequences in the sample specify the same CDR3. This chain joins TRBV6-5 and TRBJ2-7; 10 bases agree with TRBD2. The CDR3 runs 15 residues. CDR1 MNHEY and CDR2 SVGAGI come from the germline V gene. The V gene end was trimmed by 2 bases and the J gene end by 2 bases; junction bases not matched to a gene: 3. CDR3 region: CASSYGAGGTYEQYF. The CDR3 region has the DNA TGTGCCAGCAGTTACGGAGCGGGAGGGACCTACGAGCAGTACTTC.

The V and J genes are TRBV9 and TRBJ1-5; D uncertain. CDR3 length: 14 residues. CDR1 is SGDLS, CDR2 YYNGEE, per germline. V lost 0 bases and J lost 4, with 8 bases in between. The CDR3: CASSVGASNQPQHF. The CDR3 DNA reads TGTGCCAGCAGCGTAGGGGCGTCGAATCAGCCCCAGCATTTT.